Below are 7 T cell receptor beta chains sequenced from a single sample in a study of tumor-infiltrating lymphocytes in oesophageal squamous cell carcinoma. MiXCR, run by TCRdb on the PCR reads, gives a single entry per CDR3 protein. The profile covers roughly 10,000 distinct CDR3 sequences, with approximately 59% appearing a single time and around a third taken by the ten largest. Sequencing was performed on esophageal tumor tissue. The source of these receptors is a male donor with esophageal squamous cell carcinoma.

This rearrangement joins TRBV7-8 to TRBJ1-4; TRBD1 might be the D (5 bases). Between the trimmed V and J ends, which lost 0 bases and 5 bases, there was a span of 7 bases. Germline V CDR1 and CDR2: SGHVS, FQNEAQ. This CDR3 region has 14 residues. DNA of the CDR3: TGTGCCAGCAGCTTAGCAGGGGTAAATGAAAAACTGTTTTTT. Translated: CASSLAGVNEKLFF.

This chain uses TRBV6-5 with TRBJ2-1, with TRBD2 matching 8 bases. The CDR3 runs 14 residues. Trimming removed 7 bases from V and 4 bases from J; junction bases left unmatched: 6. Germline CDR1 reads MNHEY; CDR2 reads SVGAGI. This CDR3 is CASKASGFYNEQFF. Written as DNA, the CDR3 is TGTGCCAGCAAGGCTAGCGGGTTTTACAATGAGCAGTTCTTC.

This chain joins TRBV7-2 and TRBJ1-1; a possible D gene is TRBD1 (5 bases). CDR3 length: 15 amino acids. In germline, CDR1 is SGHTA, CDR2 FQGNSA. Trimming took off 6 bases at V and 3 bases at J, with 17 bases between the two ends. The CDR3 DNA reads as TGTGCCAGCAGAACAGGTCCGTATATGGACACTGAAGCTTTCTTT. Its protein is CASRTGPYMDTEAFF. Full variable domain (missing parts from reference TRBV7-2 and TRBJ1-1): GAGVSQSPSNKVTEKGKDVELRCDPISGHTALYWYRQSLGQGLEFLIYFQGNSAPDKSGLPSDRFSAERTGGSVSTLTIQRTQQEDSAVYLCASRTGPYMDTEAFFGQGTRLTVV.

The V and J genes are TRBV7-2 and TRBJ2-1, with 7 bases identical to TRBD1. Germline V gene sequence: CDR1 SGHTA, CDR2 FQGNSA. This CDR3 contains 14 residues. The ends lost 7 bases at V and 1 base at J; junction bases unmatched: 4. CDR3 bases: TGTGCCAGCACCCCGGGACAGTCCTACAATGAGCAGTTCTTC. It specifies CASTPGQSYNEQFF.

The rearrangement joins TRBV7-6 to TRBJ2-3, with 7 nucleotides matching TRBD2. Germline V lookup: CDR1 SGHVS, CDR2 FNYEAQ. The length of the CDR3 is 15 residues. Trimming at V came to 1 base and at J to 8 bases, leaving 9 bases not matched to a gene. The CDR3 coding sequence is TGTGCCAGCAGCTTAGAACCGGGACTACAGACTACGCAGTATTTT. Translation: CASSLEPGLQTTQYF.

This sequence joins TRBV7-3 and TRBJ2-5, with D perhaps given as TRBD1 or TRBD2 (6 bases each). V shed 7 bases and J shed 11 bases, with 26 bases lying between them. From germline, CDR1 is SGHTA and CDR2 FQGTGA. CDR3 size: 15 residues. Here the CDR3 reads CASTLLWGAGDTQYF. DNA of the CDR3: TGTGCCAGCACCCTCCTGTGGGGGGCTGGGGATACGCAGTACTTC.

CDR3 in DNA: TGTGCCACCAGTGATCCGGGAGGGACAGGGCGCAATGAGCAGTTCTTC. Translating it yields CATSDPGGTGRNEQFF. This sequence joins TRBV24-1 and TRBJ2-1, with D perhaps TRBD1 (9 bases). CDR3 length: 16 residues. CDR1 and CDR2 from the germline V gene are KGHDR and SFDVKD. The V end lost 3 bases, the J end lost 6 bases, and 17 bases lay between the germline ends.